This TCR beta chain originates from a study of T cell responses to AZD1222 COVID-19 vaccine. V dropped 5 bases and J dropped 3; count of bases not matched to a gene: 4. CDR3 length: 15 residues. Per the germline V gene, CDR1 is MNHEY and CDR2 is SVGAGI. Study results and caveats: In a largely white British group with more females than males, clonal diversity was possibly underestimated.

With regard to this clone: The antigen is not known.

The table came from immunoSEQ multiplex PCR; TCRdb's copy has only in-frame clones and leaves some out. Here the sample spans around 150,000 clones, around 88% being singletons. The genes are TRBV6-5 and TRBJ2-2; 9 nucleotides line up with TRBD1. The clonotype originates from an adult in good health. The specimen was peripheral blood, collected on day 0 of MenACWY control vaccination. CDR3 region: CASSLQGADTGELFF. The CDR3 DNA sequence: TGTGCCAGCAGTCTACAGGGGGCGGACACCGGGGAGCTGTTTTTT.